The 3 T cell receptor beta chains listed next were all sequenced from one sample in a study of shared clonotypes between healthy human individuals. Sequenced by immunoSEQ multiplex PCR; TCRdb stores in-frame clones only, minus some. Among about 2.4 million clones listed, more than 85% were seen once. The material sequenced was naive CD4+ T cells from PBMCs. Subset denoted: CD45RA+ positively selected. The receptors were sampled from a man younger than 35 in good health. Some clones in this sample may be carry-over from other donors' samples.

For the CDR3, the DNA is TGTGCCAGTAGGGACAGGCTCACCGGGGAGCTGTTTTTT. Translated: CASRDRLTGELFF. The chain joins TRBV28 to TRBJ2-2; TRBD1 aligns across 8 bases. There are 13 residues in the CDR3. J gave up 4 bases and V 9 bases, and 4 bases lay outside the gene matches. CDR1 MDHEN and CDR2 SYDVKM come from the germline V gene.

This clone was found once. The genes are TRBV5-8 and TRBJ1-3; D is perhaps TRBD1 (6 bases). Germline V gene lookup returns CDR1 SGHTS and CDR2 YDEGEE. V dropped 5 bases and J dropped 0 bases, with 15 bases sitting between them. The CDR3 length is 16 residues. The CDR3 spells CASSRGRGSSGNTIYF. In DNA, the CDR3 is TGTGCCAGCAGTCGGGGGCGGGGGAGCTCTGGAAACACCATATATTTT.

This chain uses TRBV14 with TRBJ2-1, with 8 positions matching TRBD2. CDR1 SGHDN and CDR2 FVKESK come from the germline V gene. The CDR3 is made up of 18 amino acids. V lost 0 bases, J lost 6 bases, and 13 bases stayed unmatched. In nucleotides, the CDR3 is TGTGCCAGCAGCCAAGATCCCCGTGAGGCGGGAGGAGTCAATGAGCAGTTCTTC. Translated, it gives CASSQDPREAGGVNEQFF.